This T cell receptor (beta chain) comes out of a study of CD8 T cells in ankylosing spondylitis. Study-wide results and limits: A TCR beta motif made of eight highly homologous variants seemed typical of ankylosing spondylitis blood.

Germline-derived CDR1 and CDR2 are SQVTM and ANQGSEA. The CDR3 length is 13 residues. V was pared by 0 bases and J by 9 bases, with 12 bases between. A single record per CDR3 protein comes from TCRdb applying MiXCR to the 5' RACE reads. The table records a few hundred thousand distinct CDR3 sequences, approximately 20% of them present only once. This clonotype was observed at least ten times. Its antigen is unidentified. The TCR was taken from a male donor with ankylosing spondylitis. The sequenced material came from blood, either unsorted or a sorted T cell fraction (not recorded which). V usage is TRBV29-1 and J usage is TRBJ2-1; maybe TRBD2 (5 bases). DNA for the CDR3: TGCAGCGTTGAAGATAAGAGGGCCGGTGAGCAGTTCTTC. Protein sequence: CSVEDKRAGEQFF.